This entry is about one T cell receptor beta chain. It has no known antigen specificity. No much larger clone exists at a distance of one base, and base qualities are not known. PBMCs were isolated by Ficoll-Paque density gradient centrifugation. Sequencing used an Illumina NovaSeq 6000. TCRalpha and TCRbeta cDNA libraries were built by 5'RACE with constant-segment primers, adding sample barcodes and unique molecular identifiers. Trizol reagent was used to extract RNA from every sample. The libraries were amplified in two PCR steps, and the second step added a second sample barcode and Illumina TruSeq adapters. Sequencing of libraries was performed on an Illumina NovaSeq with 2 x 150 bp paired-end reads. The authors' pipeline ran thus. Demultiplexing of reads and collapsing into UMI-guided consensus sequences were performed with migec v1.2.7. Using mixcr v2.1.11, UMI consensuses were aligned to TRA and TRB V and J templates and then assembled into clonotypes. A clonotype was counted as expanded or contracted only when both edgeR and NoisET called the clonotype significant, with the noise models trained on biological replicates. For edgeR calls, a false discovery rate-adjusted p below 0.01 and a log2 fold-change threshold of 1 were applied. As an exploratory analysis of dynamics, max-normalized trajectories of the 1000 most abundant clonotypes were examined by PCA with hierarchical clustering. Each responding clone was given a CD4 or CD8 phenotype based on the CD4+ and CD8+ repertoires, which had been sequenced separately. TCRdb redid the processing of the public reads, applying fastp at Q25 and MiXCR, and retained in-frame beta chains. Duplicate CDR3 protein sequences are folded into a single record with the most common DNA and genes. The V and J calls follow TCRdb's processing rather than the paper's. This sample is represented by 430,000 or so distinct CDR3 sequences; approximately 25% of them were singletons. Of the sample, roughly an eighth is held by the ten largest clones.

The data originate from a study of T-cell memory formation after mild COVID-19 (dated by TCRdb to the early 2020s). At the level of the whole study: Most TCR sequence clusters were specific to one of the two donors. Longitudinal TCRalpha and TCRbeta repertoire sequencing tracked T-cell clones expanding and contracting after mild COVID-19 in two donors. The cohort was made up of two young adult volunteers, one female and one male, who were previously healthy. Findings and caveats that apply to the study as a whole: SARS-CoV-2 specificity of the second-wave clones peaking on day 37 was not confirmed. The detection of some responding clones in pre-infection memory suggests that pre-existing cross-reactive memory T cells joined the SARS-CoV-2 response. Balanced CD4/CD8 phenotypes were observed for clones contracting from day 15 to 85, whereas a bias towards CD4+ was observed for a second wave of clones expanding from day 15 to 37. Contracting CD4+ clones turned up mainly in the CM and EM memory subsets, whereas EMRA was where CD8+ clones were enriched. Only a couple of mild cases were covered by the study, and larger cohorts that include severe cases with pre-infection samples were considered necessary.

From cysteine to phenylalanine, the CDR3 is 15 amino acids long. This entry keeps only the CDR3 DNA: 45 bases, framed from base 1. The V end gives up 4 bases and the J end 3 bases, leaving 6 bases in the junction not matched to a gene. The CDR1 and CDR2 encoded by the germline V gene are SGHRS and YFSETQ. This TCR was recovered from an adult woman who had mild COVID-19 (a few samples of this study predate the infection). The sample titles of this study are shuffled in the database, so cell type and time point are left out; the donor was told from shared clones. Sequencing was carried out using PBMCs or a T cell subset sorted from them (not recorded which). Rearrangement joined TRBV5-1 to TRBJ2-3, and 9 junction bases match TRBD2. This receptor carries the CDR3 CASSPRGGRTDTQYF. At the DNA level, the sequence is TGCGCCAGCAGCCCGCGGGGGGGCCGAACAGATACGCAGTATTTT.